This T cell receptor beta chain was captured by sequencing in a study of cytomegalovirus exposure and HLA in healthy donors. Sequencing was performed with immunoSEQ multiplex PCR; in TCRdb, only in-frame clones are kept and a portion is missing. The profile shows 120,000 or so clones, about nine tenths of them singletons. Trimming took 0 bases from V and 8 from J; bases not matched to a gene: 4. The germline gives CDR1 MNHNS, CDR2 SASEGT. The CDR3 extends over 14 amino acids. This chain joins TRBV6-1 and TRBJ1-2; 9 bases match TRBD1. The specimen sequenced was PBMCs. The sequence was collected from a man aged 25-40 years in good health and CMV-seronegative. The CDR3 sequence is CASSEATGGAGYTF. The CDR3 region has the DNA TGTGCCAGCAGTGAAGCAACAGGGGGCGCCGGCTACACCTTC.